Listed below are T cell receptor beta chains from one sample, sequenced in a study of T-cell memory formation after mild COVID-19. From the 5' RACE reads, TCRdb called clonotypes with MiXCR, one entry per CDR3 protein. The table includes some 320,000 distinct CDR3 sequences, roughly an eighth detected once. Sequencing was carried out using PBMCs or a T cell subset sorted from them (not recorded which). These TCRs come from a man aged 18-30 years who had mild COVID-19 (a few samples of this study predate the infection). Cell type and time point are not known. CDR3s include the opening cysteine and the closing phenylalanine or tryptophan. A D gene is named only where the DNA matches it firmly. The size field is filled for only some rows; it gives once, few, many or a size class.

d_call,clone_size,v_call,j_call,cdr3_aa,cdr3_nt
.,.,TRBV4-3,TRBJ2-2,CASSQEVATGELFF,TGCGCCAGCAGCCAAGAAGTTGCGACCGGGGAGCTGTTTTTT
TRBD2,many,TRBV4-2,TRBJ2-3,CASSQDLASGGFTDTQYF,TGTGCCAGCAGCCAAGATCTGGCTAGCGGGGGGTTCACAGATACGCAGTATTTT
.,many,TRBV25-1,TRBJ2-6,CASSESGSSGANVLTF,TGTGCCAGCAGTGAATCCGGTTCCTCTGGGGCCAACGTCCTGACTTTC
.,many,TRBV9,TRBJ2-2,CASSVEGDHTGELFF,TGTGCCAGCAGCGTAGAGGGGGACCACACCGGGGAGCTGTTTTTT
.,.,TRBV3-1,TRBJ1-2,CASSHESRGYTF,TGTGCCAGCAGCCACGAGAGTCGGGGCTACACCTTC
TRBD1,few,TRBV12-3/TRBV12-4,TRBJ2-1,CASIRGLAYNEQFF,TGTGCCAGCATTAGGGGGCTTGCCTACAATGAGCAGTTCTTC
.,few,TRBV28,TRBJ1-1,CASSTGLGNTEAFF,TGTGCCAGCAGTACCGGACTTGGGAACACTGAAGCTTTCTTT
.,.,TRBV2,TRBJ2-4,CASTPERGNIQYF,TGTGCCAGCACCCCGGAACGGGGAAACATTCAGTACTTC
.,.,TRBV5-1,TRBJ1-1,CASSLGNPNTEAFF,TGCGCCAGCAGCTTGGGCAACCCGAACACTGAAGCTTTCTTT
TRBD1,.,TRBV2,TRBJ1-6,CASSRRGPDSPLHF,TGTGCCAGCAGTCGCAGGGGGCCTGATTCACCCCTCCACTTT
.,many,TRBV30,TRBJ1-2,CAWSVQASYGYTF,TGTGCCTGGAGTGTACAAGCCTCCTATGGCTACACCTTC
TRBD1,many,TRBV4-3,TRBJ1-6,CASSQTTGRSPLHF,TGCGCCAGCAGCCAGACGACAGGGCGGTCACCCCTCCACTTT
.,.,TRBV27,TRBJ1-2,CASSLLGAEYGYTF,TGTGCCAGCAGTTTGCTGGGGGCAGAATATGGCTACACCTTC
TRBD2,few,TRBV9,TRBJ2-3,CASSVLSGGSTDTQYF,TGTGCCAGCAGCGTCCTTAGCGGGGGGAGCACAGATACGCAGTATTTT
.,few,TRBV25-1,TRBJ1-6,CASSWTAYNSPLHF,TGTGCCAGCAGCTGGACAGCTTATAATTCACCCCTCCACTTT